The clone carrying this T cell receptor beta chain was detected ten times or more. Its antigen is currently unknown. TCRdb reprocessed the 5' RACE reads via MiXCR and lists one record per CDR3 protein. The sample holds around 240,000 distinct CDR3 sequences, about 10% seen once. The entry originates in a study of identical twins. CDR3 length: 13 residues. Per germline, CDR1 SNHLY and CDR2 FYNNEI. V gave up 4 bases and J gave up 7 bases; unmatched junction bases: 2. Findings of the study overall: Among out-of-frame alpha sequences shared by twins, low generation probability occurred in excess. Weaker excess twin sharing was observed in beta out-of-frame sequences. There was more out-of-frame TCR alpha sharing in monozygotic twins than models estimated. Memory repertoires showed no such pattern, whereas abundant cord blood beta clonotypes carried fewer insertions.

This clonotype was sampled from a man aged 50-59 years in good health. The chain links TRBV2 to TRBJ2-1, with 9 bases fitting TRBD2. Material for sequencing was memory T cells sorted from blood. CDR3 coding DNA: TGTGCCAGCAGTGGTCTAGCGGGAAATGAGCAGTTCTTC. Translated, it gives CASSGLAGNEQFF.